The 11 T cell receptor beta chains presented below share a single source sample, sequenced in a study of blood T cell repertoires in COVID-19 (dated by TCRdb to the early 2020s). The library came from the immunoSEQ multiplex PCR assay. In TCRdb, the immuneACCESS table is reduced to in-frame sequences with V and J assigned. These tables do not hold every clone; where another copy was compared, an unresolved V gene accounts for under half, and the others remain unexplained. In this sample the table shows about 67,000 clones, less than 90% of which occur a single time. The top ten constitute 4.4% of the sample. Sample: peripheral blood. Source of these receptors: a man between 45 and 60 years old with active COVID-19.

The rearrangement uses TRBV30 and TRBJ2-2; 10 nucleotides line up with TRBD2. The V and J ends lost 1 base and 6 bases, in that order; junction bases with no gene match: 8. This CDR3 is built from 16 residues. Germline loops: CDR1 GTSNPN, CDR2 SVGIG (reference sequence). CDR3 protein: CAWSAMGTSEAGELFF. CDR3 in DNA: TGTGCCTGGAGTGCTATGGGGACTAGCGAGGCCGGGGAGCTGTTTTTT.

V is TRBV19 and J is TRBJ2-6; D gene uncertain. Germline V gives CDR1 LNHDA, CDR2 SQIVND (reference sequence). This CDR3 is 14 amino acids long. Trimming stripped 0 bases from V and 3 bases from J, with 3 bases between. CDR3 bases: TGTGCCAGTAGTATAGACTATGGGGCCAACGTCCTGACTTTC. This gives the protein CASSIDYGANVLTF.

The rearrangement links TRBV2 to TRBJ2-3, with unresolved D. The CDR3 totals 14 residues. Germline CDR1 is SNHLY and CDR2 is FYNNEI. Deletions cut 3 bases from V and 0 bases from J, with 7 bases between. The CDR3 is CASSDFSSTDTQYF. The CDR3 nucleotides are TGTGCCAGCAGTGATTTTTCTAGCACAGATACGCAGTATTTT.

The chain couples TRBV5-4 to TRBJ2-1; 7 positions agree with TRBD2. The V and J ends lost 4 bases and 9 bases, in that order; junction bases with no gene match: 16. This CDR3 has 16 residues. Germline loops: CDR1 SGHNT, CDR2 YYREEE (reference sequence). In nucleotides, the CDR3 is TGTGCCAGCAGCAACCAACCGGGACTACGGGTGAGTGAGCAGTTCTTC. It codes for CASSNQPGLRVSEQFF.

This clone was seen just once. The rearrangement links TRBV5-1 to TRBJ2-1; the D gene is possibly TRBD2 (5 bases). Germline V CDR1 and CDR2: SGHRS, YFSETQ. Trimming shortened V by 0 bases and J by 1 base, and 8 bases separated the two germline ends. This CDR3 spans 15 amino acids. The CDR3 protein is CASSLGTPSYNEQFF. CDR3 DNA: TGCGCCAGCAGCTTGGGGACTCCTTCCTACAATGAGCAGTTCTTC.

The V call is TRBV30, the J call TRBJ1-4; D uncertain. Germline CDR1 reads GTSNPN; CDR2 reads SVGIG (reference sequence). CDR3 length: 13 residues. Trimming removed 2 bases from V and 4 bases from J, with 8 bases in between. CDR3 sequence (DNA): TGTGCCTGGAGTTGGGGAGTTAATGAAAAACTGTTTTTT. It is translated as CAWSWGVNEKLFF.

The genes are TRBV7-2 and TRBJ2-1; D unclear. V dropped 0 bases and J dropped 5 bases, with 5 bases sitting between them. Per the germline V gene, CDR1 is SGHTA and CDR2 is FQGNSA. The CDR3 has 13 amino acids. CDR3 in DNA: TGTGCCAGCAGCTTAGCGACTCACAATGAGCAGTTCTTC. Protein product: CASSLATHNEQFF.

This rearrangement joins TRBV5-6 to TRBJ2-7, with 7 bases matching TRBD1. With V trimmed by 3 bases and J by 0 bases, 6 bases remained unmatched. Germline CDR1 is SGHDT and CDR2 is YYEEEE. The CDR3 sequence is 15 residues long. The CDR3 loop reads CASSWKTGSSYEQYF. CDR3 bases: TGTGCCAGCAGCTGGAAGACAGGGAGCTCCTACGAGCAGTACTTC.

V gene TRBV2 combines with J gene TRBJ2-1; tentatively, D is TRBD1 (5 bases). Trimming took off 4 bases at V and 6 bases at J, with 19 bases between the two ends. CDR1 is SNHLY, CDR2 FYNNEI, per germline. The CDR3 contains 16 residues. This CDR3 is CASSVRVGREPNEQFF. The CDR3 DNA reads as TGTGCCAGCAGTGTTCGTGTCGGCAGGGAACCCAATGAGCAGTTCTTC.

The rearrangement uses TRBV27 and TRBJ1-5; weak D call: TRBD1 (6 bases). This CDR3 contains 14 residues. CDR1 is MNHEY and CDR2 is SMNVEV in the germline V gene (reference sequence). V gave up 3 bases and J gave up 7 bases, with 13 bases separating them. As DNA, the CDR3 is TGTGCCAGCAGTTTTACAGGGTCCGGGCAGCCCCAGCATTTT. Translating it yields CASSFTGSGQPQHF.

The rearrangement joins TRBV3-1 (or the pseudogene TRBV3-2) to TRBJ2-7; 8 bases line up with TRBD2. CDR3 size: 16 residues. Germline values: CDR1 LGHDT, CDR2 YNNKEL (reference sequence). Trimming at V came to 1 base and at J to 8 bases, leaving 13 bases not matched to a gene. The CDR3 DNA sequence: TGTGCCAGCAGCCAAGTCGACGACAGGACTAGCTTGAAGCAGTACTTC. Its protein product is CASSQVDDRTSLKQYF.